These 8 T cell receptor beta chains originate from one sample sequenced in a study of identical twins. TCRdb processed the 5' RACE reads anew with MiXCR; each CDR3 protein has one entry. The sample consists of about 520,000 distinct CDR3 sequences, 22% of them appearing once. These data were also filed under a second study, of T cells expressing NK-cell markers.

Sequencing was done on a sample of CD4+ T cells sorted from blood. The receptors come from a woman aged 18-29 years in good health.

The chain couples TRBV7-2 to TRBJ2-2; TRBD2 aligns across 7 bases. With V trimmed by 5 bases and J by 2 bases, 8 bases remained unmatched. Germline V gene data show CDR1 as SGHTA and CDR2 as FQGNSA. The CDR3 totals 16 residues. CDR3 nucleotide sequence: TGTGCCAGCAGCGTAGTGGGCGGGAGAAACACCGGGGAGCTGTTTTTT. Translation gives CASSVVGGRNTGELFF.

This clonotype was seen repeatedly, ten times or more. This rearrangement joins TRBV12-3 or TRBV12-4 to TRBJ2-7, with no clear D. Trimming pared 6 bases from V and 5 bases from J, leaving 17 bases between. The CDR3 sequence is 14 residues long. CDR3 sequence (DNA): TGTGCCAGCAGAAAGGGCCCCCCGGAGAACGAGCAGTACTTC. Translating it yields CASRKGPPENEQYF.

Only a few counts were recorded for this clonotype. The chain links TRBV10-3 to TRBJ2-2; 10 nucleotides align to TRBD1. The CDR3 contains 15 residues. Trimming at V came to 8 bases and at J to 3 bases, leaving 6 bases not matched to a gene. Germline assignment: CDR1 ENHRY and CDR2 SYGVKD. The CDR3 region is CAIHPGTGDTGELFF. The CDR3 nucleotides are TGTGCCATCCACCCCGGGACAGGGGACACCGGGGAGCTGTTTTTT.

The genes are TRBV5-5 and TRBJ2-7; TRBD1 aligns across 7 bases. The CDR3 sequence is 12 residues long. The V and J ends lost 4 bases and 6 bases, in that order; junction bases with no gene match: 4. The germline V gene has CDR1 SGHKS and CDR2 YYEKEE (reference sequence). The CDR3 loop reads CASSETGREQYF. The CDR3 DNA reads TGTGCCAGCAGCGAGACAGGGCGCGAGCAGTACTTC.

The chain carries TRBV5-1 and TRBJ2-3; the D gene could be TRBD1 or TRBD2 (5 bases each). Germline loops: CDR1 SGHRS, CDR2 YFSETQ. This CDR3 contains 14 residues. Between the trimmed V and J ends, which lost 4 bases and 6 bases, there was a span of 15 bases. The CDR3 DNA follows: TGCGCCAGCAGCCTCGGTGACTGGGGGGATACGCAGTATTTT. Translation: CASSLGDWGDTQYF.

This clonotype has a count of ten or more. The chain employs TRBV12-3 or TRBV12-4 and TRBJ2-1; D remains unclear. Trimming removed 4 bases at V and 9 bases at J, with 10 bases between. This CDR3 has 12 residues. The CDR3 region is CASSSQLGEQFF. The CDR3 DNA sequence: TGTGCCAGCAGTTCCCAGCTTGGTGAGCAGTTCTTC.

V gene TRBV10-2 combines with J gene TRBJ1-1, with D unresolved. Per germline, CDR1 WSHSY and CDR2 SAAADI. Trimming took 6 bases from V and 1 from J, leaving 9 bases between them. The CDR3 loop spans 13 amino acids. The CDR3 nucleotides are TGCGCCAGCAGGGGATCGGGGAACACTGAAGCTTTCTTT. This gives the protein CASRGSGNTEAFF.

The chain links TRBV3-1 to TRBJ1-4; unclear D gene. The CDR3 sequence is 14 residues long. Germline V gene lookup returns CDR1 LGHDT and CDR2 YNNKEL (reference sequence). V lost 3 bases to trimming and J lost 0 bases, with 5 bases between them. The CDR3 coding sequence is TGTGCCAGCAGCCAGAGAGCAACTAATGAAAAACTGTTTTTT. It codes for CASSQRATNEKLFF.